The 7 T cell receptor beta chains reported below all come from one sample, sequenced in a study of blood T cells in healthy people across ages. Alongside a J-beta primer mix, a sample-barcoded 5' primer served in a second PCR lasting roughly 7 to 11 cycles. TCRdb reanalysed the 5' RACE reads using MiXCR and keeps one entry per CDR3 protein. The sample has about 930,000 distinct CDR3 sequences, under 35% seen once; the top ten hold 9.5% to 13%. A further study also used this sample, focusing on T cells of mothers and their children.

The sequencing sample was made of blood. These receptors were taken from a woman in her thirties or forties in good health.

In this sample, this clonotype turned up many times. CDR3 residues: CSASLALRTDTQYF. CDR3 bases: TGCAGTGCTAGCCTAGCGTTACGCACAGATACGCAGTATTTT. The chain joins TRBV20-1 to TRBJ2-3, with D possibly being TRBD2 (6 bases). The ends were cut back, 3 bases at V and 1 base at J, with 11 bases in the middle. Germline V gene lookup returns CDR1 DFQATT and CDR2 SNEGSKA (reference sequence). The CDR3 consists of 14 residues.

There are a few counts of this clonotype. V and J are TRBV6-5 and TRBJ2-2; D gene unclear. Germline V lookup: CDR1 MNHEY, CDR2 SVGAGI. This CDR3 is 15 amino acids long. V lost 0 bases, J lost 1 base, and 6 bases lay in between. The CDR3 region is CASSYSPGNTGELFF. CDR3 nucleotide sequence: TGTGCCAGCAGTTACTCCCCCGGGAACACCGGGGAGCTGTTTTTT.

To note about this clonotype: Since a much larger clone is just one base distant, this may be a read error. This rearrangement joins TRBV4-3 to TRBJ2-1; D ambiguous. The CDR3 runs 16 residues. Germline V gene sequence: CDR1 LGHNA, CDR2 YSLEER. V was cut by 3 bases and J by 6 bases, with 18 bases left in between. This CDR3 is CASSQGRQFVFNEQFF. In DNA, the CDR3 is TGCGCCAGCAGCCAGGGCCGGCAGTTTGTCTTCAATGAGCAGTTCTTC.

This clonotype was detected a few times. V gene TRBV5-1 combines with J gene TRBJ2-1, with D perhaps matching TRBD1 (6 bases). CDR3 length: 16 residues. V lost 1 base and J lost 1, with 12 bases in between. Looked up from germline, CDR1 is SGHRS and CDR2 is YFSETQ. CDR3 sequence reads: CASSLTTGQSYNEQFF. As DNA, the CDR3 is TGCGCCAGCAGCTTGACTACGGGACAATCCTACAATGAGCAGTTCTTC.

The genes are TRBV7-2 and TRBJ2-7; possibly TRBD2 for D (7 bases). There are 16 residues in the CDR3. Germline CDR1 SGHTA, CDR2 FQGNSA. V lost 1 base to trimming and J lost 2 bases, with 15 bases between them. CDR3 sequence (DNA): TGTGCCAGCAGCTTAGGGGGGGGGGCGTCCCCCTACGAGCAGTACTTC. It encodes CASSLGGGASPYEQYF.

There are a few counts of this clonotype. The chain carries TRBV5-1 and TRBJ2-3; D unclear. This CDR3 has 12 residues. Trimming removed 4 bases from V and 4 bases from J, with 7 bases in between. Germline V gene data show CDR1 as SGHRS and CDR2 as YFSETQ. The CDR3 sequence: CASSGYSDTQYF. The CDR3, as DNA: TGCGCCAGCAGCGGTTACTCAGATACGCAGTATTTT.

This clonotype was detected a few times. V usage is TRBV12-3 or TRBV12-4 and J usage is TRBJ2-3; D is tentatively TRBD1 or TRBD2 (5 bases each). The V end was cut by 5 bases, the J end by 0 bases, with 15 bases between. The CDR3 has 16 residues. As DNA, the CDR3 is TGTGCCAGCAGTCCGGGGACGGATACTAGCACAGATACGCAGTATTTT. Its translation: CASSPGTDTSTDTQYF.